The 9 T cell receptor beta chains listed next were all sequenced from one sample in a study of T cell responses to AZD1222 COVID-19 vaccine. The assay was immunoSEQ multiplex PCR, and TCRdb's table has in-frame clones only and misses some. The sample includes around 130,000 clones, 80% to 90% of them seen just once. This material consisted of peripheral blood, taken on day 0 of AZD1222 vaccination. All receptors come from an adult in good health.

The V gene is TRBV18, the J gene TRBJ2-1, with D possibly matching TRBD2 (5 bases). The CDR3 runs 16 residues. Germline V gene data show CDR1 as KGHSH and CDR2 as LQKENI. The V and J ends lost 0 bases and 4 bases respectively, with 13 bases between them. CDR3 protein: CASSPPGGQMYNEQFF. CDR3 bases: TGTGCCAGCTCACCACCGGGCGGGCAAATGTACAATGAGCAGTTCTTC.

This chain connects TRBV7-2 to TRBJ2-5; TRBD1 might be the D (5 bases). The CDR3 is made up of 15 amino acids. Germline V lookup: CDR1 SGHTA, CDR2 FQGNSA. V lost 1 base to trimming and J lost 5 bases, with 14 bases between them. CDR3 bases: TGTGCCAGCAGCTTAGTTTTGAAGAAGGGGGAGACCCAGTACTTC. Its translation is CASSLVLKKGETQYF.

The rearrangement joins TRBV3-1 (or the pseudogene TRBV3-2) to TRBJ1-2, with TRBD1 identical over 7 bases. The CDR3 is 15 amino acids. The ends lost 4 bases at V and 3 bases at J; junction bases unmatched: 8. Germline V gives CDR1 LGHDT, CDR2 YNNKEL (reference sequence). DNA for the CDR3: TGTGCCAGCAGCCCTGGCCCAGGGGGTTACTATGGCTACACCTTC. Translating it yields CASSPGPGGYYGYTF.

This clone came up once. CDR3 residues: CASSMDSEQYF. The DNA of the CDR3 is TGTGCCAGCAGCATGGACAGCGAGCAGTACTTC. J is TRBJ2-7 and V is TRBV21-1; the table names TRBD1, a call not compared with the DNA. TRBV21-1 is a listed pseudogene. CDR3 size: 11 residues.

Here the CDR3 DNA reads TGCGCCAGCAGCCAAGGGGGACAGAGCATGTTAACTAATGAAAAACTGTTTTTT. It encodes CASSQGGQSMLTNEKLFF. The J gene is TRBJ1-4, the V gene TRBV4-3; 7 bases map to TRBD1. Looked up from germline, CDR1 is LGHNA and CDR2 is YSLEER. The V and J ends lost 1 base and 1 base, in that order; junction bases with no gene match: 9. The CDR3 runs to 18 residues.

The V and J genes are TRBV9 and TRBJ2-2; TRBD2 might be the D (6 bases). V was shortened by 3 bases and J by 0 bases, with 12 bases between the two germline ends. The CDR3 is made up of 16 amino acids. Germline CDR1 reads SGDLS; CDR2 reads YYNGEE. CDR3: CASSGRLGSNTGELFF. As DNA, the CDR3 is TGTGCCAGCAGCGGCAGACTAGGCTCGAACACCGGGGAGCTGTTTTTT.

The rearrangement joins TRBV5-4 to TRBJ1-5; 8 bases map to TRBD1. The CDR3 contains 15 residues. In germline, CDR1 is SGHNT, CDR2 YYREEE (reference sequence). Germline trimming cut 4 bases from V and 6 bases from J; bases unmatched to any gene: 9. CDR3 coding DNA: TGTGCCAGCAGCACCGGGACAGGTCCGGGTCAGCCCCAGCATTTT. Protein: CASSTGTGPGQPQHF.

With respect to this clone: Different DNA sequences within this sample yield the same CDR3. J is TRBJ1-5 and V is TRBV30, with 7 bases matching TRBD1. This CDR3 contains 14 residues. Trimming removed 1 base from V and 2 bases from J; junction bases left unmatched: 2. Looked up from germline, CDR1 is GTSNPN and CDR2 is SVGIG (reference sequence). The CDR3 nucleotides are TGTGCCTGGAGTGGACAGGGAGGCAATCAGCCCCAGCATTTT. Amino acid sequence: CAWSGQGGNQPQHF.

The chain recombines TRBV14 with TRBJ2-7; D is ambiguous. Between the trimmed V and J ends, which lost 4 bases and 2 bases, there was a span of 15 bases. Germline CDR1 and CDR2: SGHDN and FVKESK. The CDR3 has 15 amino acids. The CDR3 DNA sequence: TGTGCCAGCAGCCTGTCCTTTGTGTTAGCCTACGAGCAGTACTTC. Protein: CASSLSFVLAYEQYF.